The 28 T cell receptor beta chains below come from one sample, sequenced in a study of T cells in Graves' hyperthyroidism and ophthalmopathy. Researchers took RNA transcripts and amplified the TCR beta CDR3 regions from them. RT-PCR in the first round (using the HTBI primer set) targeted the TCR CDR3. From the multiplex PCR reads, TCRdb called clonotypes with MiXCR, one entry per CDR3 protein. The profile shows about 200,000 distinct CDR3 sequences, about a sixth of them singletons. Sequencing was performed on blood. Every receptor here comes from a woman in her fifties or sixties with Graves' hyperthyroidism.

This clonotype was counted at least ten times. The CDR3 here is CAISESGQGSTDTQYF. In DNA, the CDR3 is TGTGCCATCAGTGAGTCCGGACAGGGGAGCACAGATACGCAGTATTTT. The rearrangement uses TRBV10-3 and TRBJ2-3; 9 positions match TRBD1. CDR3 length: 16 residues. The germline CDR1 and CDR2 sequences are ENHRY and SYGVKD. V was clipped by 0 bases and J by 0 bases; unmatched bases: 1.

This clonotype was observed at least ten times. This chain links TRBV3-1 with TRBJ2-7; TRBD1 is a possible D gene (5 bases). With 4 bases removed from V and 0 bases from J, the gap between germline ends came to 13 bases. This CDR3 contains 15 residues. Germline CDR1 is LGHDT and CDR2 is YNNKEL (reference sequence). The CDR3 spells CASSPDNLNSYEQYF. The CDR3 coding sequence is TGTGCCAGCAGCCCGGACAACCTAAACTCCTACGAGCAGTACTTC.

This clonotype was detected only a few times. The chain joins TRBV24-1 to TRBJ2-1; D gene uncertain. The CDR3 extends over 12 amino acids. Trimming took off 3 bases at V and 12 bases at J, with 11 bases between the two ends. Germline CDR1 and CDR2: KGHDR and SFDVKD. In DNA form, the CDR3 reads TGTGCCACCAGTGATGACTGGCCCGGGCAGTTCTTC. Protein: CATSDDWPGQFF.

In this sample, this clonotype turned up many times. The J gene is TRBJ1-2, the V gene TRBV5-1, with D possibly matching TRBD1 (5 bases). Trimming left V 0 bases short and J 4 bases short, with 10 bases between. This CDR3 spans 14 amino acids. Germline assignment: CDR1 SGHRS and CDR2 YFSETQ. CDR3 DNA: TGCGCCAGCAGCTTGGACCAGGGAAGCTATGGCTACACCTTC. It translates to CASSLDQGSYGYTF.

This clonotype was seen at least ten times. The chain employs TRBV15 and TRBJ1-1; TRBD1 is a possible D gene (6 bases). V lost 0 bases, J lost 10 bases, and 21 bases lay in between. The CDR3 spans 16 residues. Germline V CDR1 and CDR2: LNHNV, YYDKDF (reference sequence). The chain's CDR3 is CATSREYGDKAGAAFF. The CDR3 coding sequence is TGTGCCACCAGCAGAGAGTATGGTGATAAGGCAGGGGCAGCTTTCTTT.

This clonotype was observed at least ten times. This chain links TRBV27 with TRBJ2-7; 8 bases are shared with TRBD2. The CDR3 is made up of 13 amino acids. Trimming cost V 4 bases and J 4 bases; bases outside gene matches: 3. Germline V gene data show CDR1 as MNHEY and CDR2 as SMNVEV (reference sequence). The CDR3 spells CASSSPGGYEQYF. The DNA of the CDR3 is TGTGCCAGCAGTTCCCCGGGGGGGTACGAGCAGTACTTC.

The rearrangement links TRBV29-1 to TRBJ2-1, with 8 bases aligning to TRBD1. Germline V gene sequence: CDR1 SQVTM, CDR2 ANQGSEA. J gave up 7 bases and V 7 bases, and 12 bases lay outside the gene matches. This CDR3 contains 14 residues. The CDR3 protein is CSGRQGAWANEQFF. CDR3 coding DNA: TGCAGCGGACGTCAGGGGGCCTGGGCAAATGAGCAGTTCTTC.

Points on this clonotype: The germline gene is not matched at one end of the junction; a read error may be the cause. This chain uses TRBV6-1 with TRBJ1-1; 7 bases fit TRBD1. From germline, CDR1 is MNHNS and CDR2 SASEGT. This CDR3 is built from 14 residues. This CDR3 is CASSERDSRTEALF. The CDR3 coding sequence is TGTGCCAGCAGTGAAAGGGACAGCCGCACTGAAGCTCTCTTT.

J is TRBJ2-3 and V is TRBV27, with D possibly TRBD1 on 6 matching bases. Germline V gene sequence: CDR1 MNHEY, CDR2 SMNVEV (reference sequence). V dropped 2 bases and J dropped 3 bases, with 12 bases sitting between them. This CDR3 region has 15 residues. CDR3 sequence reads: CASSLSRGWTDTQYF. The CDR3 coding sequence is TGTGCCAGCAGTTTAAGCAGGGGATGGACAGATACGCAGTATTTT.

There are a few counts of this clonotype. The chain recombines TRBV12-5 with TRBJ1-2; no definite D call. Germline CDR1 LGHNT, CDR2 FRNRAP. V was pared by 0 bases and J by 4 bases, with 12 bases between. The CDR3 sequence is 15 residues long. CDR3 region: CASGLVQQIFYGYTF. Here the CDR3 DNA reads TGTGCTAGTGGTTTGGTACAACAGATTTTCTATGGCTACACCTTC.

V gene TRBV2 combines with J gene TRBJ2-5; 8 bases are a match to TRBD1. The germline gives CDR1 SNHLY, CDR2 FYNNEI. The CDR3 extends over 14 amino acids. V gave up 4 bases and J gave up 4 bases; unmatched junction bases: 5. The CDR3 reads CASSATGDPETQYF. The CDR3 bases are TGTGCCAGCAGTGCGACAGGGGATCCAGAGACCCAGTACTTC.

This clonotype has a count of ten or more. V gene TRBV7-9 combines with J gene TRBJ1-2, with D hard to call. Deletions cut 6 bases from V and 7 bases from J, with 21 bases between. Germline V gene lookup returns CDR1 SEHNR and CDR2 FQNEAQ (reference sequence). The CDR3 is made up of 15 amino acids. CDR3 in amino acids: CASRPTRAPSIGYTF. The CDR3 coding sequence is TGTGCCAGCAGGCCAACCCGGGCCCCGTCCATTGGCTACACCTTC.

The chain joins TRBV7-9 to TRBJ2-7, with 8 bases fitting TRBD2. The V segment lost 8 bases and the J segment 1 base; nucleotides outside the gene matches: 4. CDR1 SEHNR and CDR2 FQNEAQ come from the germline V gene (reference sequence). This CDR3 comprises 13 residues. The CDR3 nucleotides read TGTGCCAGCTGCCCTAGCGGGTCCTACGAGCAGTACTTC. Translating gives CASCPSGSYEQYF.

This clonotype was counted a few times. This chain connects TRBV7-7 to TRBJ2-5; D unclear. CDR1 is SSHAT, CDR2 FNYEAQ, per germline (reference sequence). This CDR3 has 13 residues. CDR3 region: CAGSSNQGETQYF. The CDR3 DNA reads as TGTGCTGGCAGCTCAAACCAAGGGGAGACCCAGTACTTC.

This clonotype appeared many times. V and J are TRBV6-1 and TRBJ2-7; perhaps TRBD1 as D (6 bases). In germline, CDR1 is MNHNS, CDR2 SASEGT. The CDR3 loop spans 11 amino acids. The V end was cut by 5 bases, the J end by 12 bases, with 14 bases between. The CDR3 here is CASSNQGMGYF. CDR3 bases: TGTGCCAGCAGTAATCAGGGGATGGGGTACTTC.

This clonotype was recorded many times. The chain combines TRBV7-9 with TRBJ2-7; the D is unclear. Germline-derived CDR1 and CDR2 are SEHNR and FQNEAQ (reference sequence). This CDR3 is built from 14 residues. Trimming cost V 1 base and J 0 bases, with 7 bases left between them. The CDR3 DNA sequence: TGTGCCAGCAGCTTAGGGACCAGCTCCTACGAGCAGTACTTC. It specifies CASSLGTSSYEQYF.

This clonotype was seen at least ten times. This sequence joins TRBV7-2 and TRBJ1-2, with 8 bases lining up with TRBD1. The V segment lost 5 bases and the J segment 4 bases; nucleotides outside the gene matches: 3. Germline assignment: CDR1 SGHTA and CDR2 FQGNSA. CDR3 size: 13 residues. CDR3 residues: CASSPDRGYGYTF. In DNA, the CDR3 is TGTGCCAGCAGCCCAGACAGGGGCTATGGCTACACCTTC.

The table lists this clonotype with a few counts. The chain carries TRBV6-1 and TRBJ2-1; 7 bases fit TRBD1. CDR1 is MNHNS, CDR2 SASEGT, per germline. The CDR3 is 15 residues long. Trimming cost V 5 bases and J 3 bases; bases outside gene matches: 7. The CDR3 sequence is CASSKPTGYYNEQFF. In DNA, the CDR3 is TGTGCCAGCAGTAAGCCGACAGGGTACTACAATGAGCAGTTCTTC.

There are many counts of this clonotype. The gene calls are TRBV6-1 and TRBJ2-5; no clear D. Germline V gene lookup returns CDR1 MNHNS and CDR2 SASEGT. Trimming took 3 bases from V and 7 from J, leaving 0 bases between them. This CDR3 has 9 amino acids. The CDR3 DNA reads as TGTGCCAGCAGTGAGACCCAGTACTTC. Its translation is CASSETQYF.

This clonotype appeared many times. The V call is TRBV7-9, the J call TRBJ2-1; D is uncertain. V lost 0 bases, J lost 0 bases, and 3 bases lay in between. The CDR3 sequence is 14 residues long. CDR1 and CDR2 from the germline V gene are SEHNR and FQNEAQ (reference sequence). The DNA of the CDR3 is TGTGCCAGCAGCTTAGCGGGCTCCTACAATGAGCAGTTCTTC. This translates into CASSLAGSYNEQFF.

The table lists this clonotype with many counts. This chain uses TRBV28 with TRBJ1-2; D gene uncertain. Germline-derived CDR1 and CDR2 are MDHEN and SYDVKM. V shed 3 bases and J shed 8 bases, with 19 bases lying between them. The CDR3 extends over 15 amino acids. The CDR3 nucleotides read TGTGCCAGCAGTTTGGTAACCCTGGAAGCGGACGGCTACACCTTC. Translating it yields CASSLVTLEADGYTF.

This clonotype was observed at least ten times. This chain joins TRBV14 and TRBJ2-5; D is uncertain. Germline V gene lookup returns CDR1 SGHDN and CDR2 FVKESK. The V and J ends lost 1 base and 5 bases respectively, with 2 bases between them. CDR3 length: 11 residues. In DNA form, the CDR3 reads TGTGCCAGCAGCCAAGTTGAGACCCAGTACTTC. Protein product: CASSQVETQYF.

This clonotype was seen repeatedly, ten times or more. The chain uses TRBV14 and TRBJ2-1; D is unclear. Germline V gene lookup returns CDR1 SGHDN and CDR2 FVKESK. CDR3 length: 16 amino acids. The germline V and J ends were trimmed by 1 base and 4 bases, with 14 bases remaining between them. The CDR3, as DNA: TGTGCCAGCAGCCAAGTGGGCGGAGACCCTTACAATGAGCAGTTCTTC. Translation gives CASSQVGGDPYNEQFF.

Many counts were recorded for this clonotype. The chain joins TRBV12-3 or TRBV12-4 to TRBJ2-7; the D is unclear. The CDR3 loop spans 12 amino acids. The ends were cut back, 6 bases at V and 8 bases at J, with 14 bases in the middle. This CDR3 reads CASRAIGTKQYF. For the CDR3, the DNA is TGTGCCAGCAGGGCAATCGGAACCAAGCAGTACTTC.

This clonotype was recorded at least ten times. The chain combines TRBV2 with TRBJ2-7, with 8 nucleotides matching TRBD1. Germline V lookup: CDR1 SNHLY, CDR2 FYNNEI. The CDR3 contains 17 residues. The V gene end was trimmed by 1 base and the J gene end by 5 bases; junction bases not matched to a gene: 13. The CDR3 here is CASSEGFERQGIDEQYF. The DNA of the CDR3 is TGTGCCAGCAGTGAAGGTTTCGAGAGACAGGGGATCGACGAGCAGTACTTC.

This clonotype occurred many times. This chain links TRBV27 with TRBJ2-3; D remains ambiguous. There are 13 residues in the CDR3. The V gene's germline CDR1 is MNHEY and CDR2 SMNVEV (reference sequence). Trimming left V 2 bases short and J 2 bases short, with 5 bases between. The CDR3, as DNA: TGTGCCAGCAGTTTAGCCCCCACAGATACGCAGTATTTT. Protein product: CASSLAPTDTQYF.

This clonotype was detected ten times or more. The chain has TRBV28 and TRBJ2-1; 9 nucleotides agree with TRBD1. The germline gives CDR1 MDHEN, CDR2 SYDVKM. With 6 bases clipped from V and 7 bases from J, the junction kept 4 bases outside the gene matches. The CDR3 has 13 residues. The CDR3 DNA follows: TGTGCCAGCAGGGGGACAGGGACTAATGAGCAGTTCTTC. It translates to CASRGTGTNEQFF. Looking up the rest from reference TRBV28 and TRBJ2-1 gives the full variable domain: DVKVTQSSRYLVKRTGEKVFLECVQDMDHENMFWYRQDPGLGLRLIYFSYDVKMKEKGDIPEGYSVSREKKERFSLILESASTNQTSMYLCASRGTGTNEQFFGPGTRLTVL.

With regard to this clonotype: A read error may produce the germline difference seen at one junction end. The CDR3 DNA is TGTGCCAGCAGCCCCCGGGGGAACACTGAAGCTTCCTTT. Encoded protein: CASSPRGNTEASF. V is TRBV7-3 and J is TRBJ1-1, with D perhaps TRBD1 (5 bases). The CDR3 totals 13 residues. Germline V CDR1 and CDR2: SGHTA, FQGTGA.